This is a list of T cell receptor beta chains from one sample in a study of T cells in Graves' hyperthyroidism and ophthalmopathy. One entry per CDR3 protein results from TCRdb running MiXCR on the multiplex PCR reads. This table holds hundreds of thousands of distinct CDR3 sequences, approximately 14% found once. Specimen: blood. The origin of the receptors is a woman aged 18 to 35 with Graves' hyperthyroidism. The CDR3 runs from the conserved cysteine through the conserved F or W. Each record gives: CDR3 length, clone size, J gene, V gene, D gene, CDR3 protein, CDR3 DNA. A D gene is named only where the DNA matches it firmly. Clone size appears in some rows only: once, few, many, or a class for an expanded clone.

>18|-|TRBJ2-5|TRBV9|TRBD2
CASSVAGLAGVEQETQYF
TGTGCCAGCAGCGTAGCTGGACTAGCGGGGGTAGAACAAGAGACCCAGTACTTC
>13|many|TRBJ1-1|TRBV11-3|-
CASSTHPNTEAFF
TGTGCCAGCAGCACACATCCGAACACTGAAGCTTTCTTT
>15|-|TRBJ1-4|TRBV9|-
CASSPGKGRGEKLFF
TGTGCCAGCTCCCCGGGTAAGGGGCGAGGTGAAAAACTGTTTTTT
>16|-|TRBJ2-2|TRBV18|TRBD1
CASSPRTGAETGELFF
TGTGCCAGCTCACCAAGGACAGGGGCCGAAACCGGGGAGCTGTTTTTT
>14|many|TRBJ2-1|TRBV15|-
CATSRLTANNEQFF
TGTGCCACCAGCAGATTGACAGCGAACAATGAGCAGTTCTTC
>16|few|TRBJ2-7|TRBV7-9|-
CASSLSRPPSLYEQYF
TGTGCCAGCAGCTTGTCCCGACCACCAAGCCTTTACGAGCAGTACTTC
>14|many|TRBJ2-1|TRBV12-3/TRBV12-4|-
CASSYGGHYNEQFF
TGTGCCAGCAGTTACGGCGGGCATTACAATGAGCAGTTCTTC
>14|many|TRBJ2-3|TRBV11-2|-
CASSSWAFIDTQYF
TGTGCCAGCAGCTCCTGGGCCTTCATCGATACGCAGTATTTT
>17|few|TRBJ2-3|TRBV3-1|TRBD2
CASSPFSSGGSTDTQYF
TGTGCCAGCTCACCATTTTCTAGCGGGGGAAGCACAGATACGCAGTATTTT
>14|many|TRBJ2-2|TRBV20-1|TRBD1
CSARAPTGTGELFF
TGCAGTGCTAGAGCCCCGACAGGGACCGGGGAGCTGTTTTTT
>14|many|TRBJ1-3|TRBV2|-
CASRGRWAGNTIYF
TGTGCCAGCCGAGGGAGGTGGGCTGGAAACACCATATATTTT
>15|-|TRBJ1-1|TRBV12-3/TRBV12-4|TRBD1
CASNSRTGEGTEAFF
TGTGCCAGCAATTCGCGCACAGGGGAGGGAACTGAAGCTTTCTTT
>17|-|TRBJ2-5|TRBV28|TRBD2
CASSSGGLARSQETQYF
TGTGCCAGCAGTTCCGGAGGACTAGCGAGGAGCCAAGAGACCCAGTACTTC
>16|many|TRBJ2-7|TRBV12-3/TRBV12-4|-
CASSLASSTRSGEQYF
TGTGCCAGCAGTTTAGCTTCGTCAACCCGCTCGGGCGAGCAGTACTTC
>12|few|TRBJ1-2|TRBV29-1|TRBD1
CSVETGGYGYTF
TGCAGCGTTGAAACAGGGGGCTATGGCTACACCTTC
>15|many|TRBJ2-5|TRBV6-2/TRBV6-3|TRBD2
CASSYTSGGQETQYF
TGTGCCAGCAGTTACACTAGCGGGGGGCAAGAGACCCAGTACTTC
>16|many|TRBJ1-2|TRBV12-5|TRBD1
CASGLADRGHNYGYTF
TGTGCTAGTGGTTTGGCCGACAGGGGGCATAACTATGGCTACACCTTC
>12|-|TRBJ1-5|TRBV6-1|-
CASQGTNQPQHF
TGTGCCTCCCAGGGGACCAATCAGCCCCAGCATTTT
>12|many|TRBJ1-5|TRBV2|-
CASSADREPQHF
TGTGCCAGCAGTGCGGATCGGGAGCCCCAGCATTTT
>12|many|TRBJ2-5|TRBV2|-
CATGGDRETQYF
TGTGCCACGGGGGGCGATAGAGAGACCCAGTACTTC
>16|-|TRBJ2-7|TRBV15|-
CATSRGGGDTSYEQYF
TGTGCCACCAGCAGAGGGGGGGGGGACACCTCCTACGAGCAGTACTTC
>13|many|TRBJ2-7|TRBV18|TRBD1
CASSPGTAYEQYF
TGTGCCAGCTCACCGGGGACAGCCTACGAGCAGTACTTC
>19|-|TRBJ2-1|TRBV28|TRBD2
CASSPGTSGSPSSYNEQFF
TGTGCCAGCTCCCCCGGAACTAGCGGGAGCCCGAGCTCCTACAATGAGCAGTTCTTC
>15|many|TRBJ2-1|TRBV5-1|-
CASSSEGGDYNEQFF
TGCGCCAGCAGCTCCGAGGGGGGGGACTACAATGAGCAGTTCTTC
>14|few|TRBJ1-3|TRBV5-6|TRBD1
CASTLGQPGGTIYF
TGTGCCAGCACCCTGGGACAGCCTGGAGGCACCATATATTTT
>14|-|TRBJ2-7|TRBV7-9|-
CASSLELIPGEQYF
TGTGCCAGCAGCTTAGAACTTATCCCGGGCGAGCAGTACTTC
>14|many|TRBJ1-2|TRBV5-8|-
CASSFRQSNYGYTF
TGTGCCAGCAGCTTTAGACAATCTAACTATGGCTACACCTTC
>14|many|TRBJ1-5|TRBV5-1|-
CASSLQGGNQPQHF
TGCGCCAGCAGCTTACAGGGAGGGAATCAGCCCCAGCATTTT
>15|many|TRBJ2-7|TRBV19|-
CASSSLRGDPYEQYF
TGTGCCAGTAGTTCCCTTCGGGGCGATCCCTACGAGCAGTACTTC
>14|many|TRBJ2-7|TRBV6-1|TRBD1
CASSESRGQGEQYF
TGTGCCAGCAGTGAATCCAGGGGGCAGGGTGAGCAGTACTTC
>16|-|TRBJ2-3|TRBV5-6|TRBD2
CASSPFGGSYGDTQYF
TGTGCCAGCAGCCCGTTCGGCGGGAGCTATGGAGATACGCAGTATTTT
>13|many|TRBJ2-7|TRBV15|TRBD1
CATSRGQYYEQYF
TGTGCCACCAGCAGGGGACAGTACTACGAGCAGTACTTC